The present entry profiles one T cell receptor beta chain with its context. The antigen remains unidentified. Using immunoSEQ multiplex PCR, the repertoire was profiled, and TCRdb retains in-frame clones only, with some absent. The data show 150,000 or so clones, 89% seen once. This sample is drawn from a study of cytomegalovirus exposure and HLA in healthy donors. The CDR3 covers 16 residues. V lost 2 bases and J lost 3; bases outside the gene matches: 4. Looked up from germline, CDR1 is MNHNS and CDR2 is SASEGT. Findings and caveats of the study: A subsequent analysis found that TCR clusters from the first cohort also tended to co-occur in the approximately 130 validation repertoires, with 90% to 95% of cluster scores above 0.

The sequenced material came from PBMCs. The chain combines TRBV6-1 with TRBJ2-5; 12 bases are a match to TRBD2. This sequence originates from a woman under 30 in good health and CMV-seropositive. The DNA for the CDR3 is TGTGCCAGCAGTGAAACTAGCGGGGGGCTCGAAGAGACCCAGTACTTC. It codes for CASSETSGGLEETQYF.